Each of the 18 T cell receptor beta chains below was sequenced from the same sample in a study of T cell changes during pregnancy in multiple sclerosis. The data were produced by immunoSEQ multiplex PCR, yet TCRdb's version contains in-frame clones alone and is incomplete. The sample includes 45,000 or so clones, 91% of them seen just once. This specimen was CD8+ T cells from peripheral blood mononuclear cells, taken after pregnancy. Receptors were obtained from a female donor with multiple sclerosis, enrolled in a pregnancy study.

This clone was detected a few times. The chain links TRBV12-5 to TRBJ1-2; a possible D gene is TRBD1 (5 bases). CDR3 size: 15 residues. Germline V CDR1 and CDR2: LGHNT, FRNRAP. V gave up 7 bases and J gave up 4 bases, with 19 bases separating them. CDR3 DNA sequence: TGTGCTAGTGCCCTCCATGACAGAAGGCTCTATGGCTACACCTTC. Encoded protein: CASALHDRRLYGYTF.

This clone was seen only a few times. J is TRBJ1-2 and V is TRBV27; the match to TRBD1 covers 7 bases. The CDR3 sequence is 14 residues long. V lost 6 bases to trimming and J lost 3 bases; unmatched junction nucleotides: 7. CDR1 is MNHEY and CDR2 is SMNVEV in the germline V gene (reference sequence). CDR3 amino acids: CASSPTGNYYGYTF. The CDR3 DNA reads TGTGCCAGCAGCCCGACAGGGAACTACTATGGCTACACCTTC.

The rearrangement links TRBV14 to TRBJ2-1; the match to TRBD1 covers 8 bases. The CDR3 spans 15 residues. V dropped 1 base and J dropped 7; count of bases not matched to a gene: 6. Germline CDR1 is SGHDN and CDR2 is FVKESK. The CDR3 loop is CASSQGQGAMNEQFF. The CDR3 nucleotides read TGTGCCAGCAGCCAAGGGCAGGGGGCGATGAATGAGCAGTTCTTC.

The chain uses TRBV4-2 and TRBJ2-1, with 9 bases that match TRBD2. This CDR3 comprises 16 residues. Per the germline V gene, CDR1 is LGHNA and CDR2 is YNFKEQ. J was trimmed by 10 bases and V by 0 bases; bases with no gene match: 10. The CDR3 sequence is CASSQDTAGGPREQFF. The DNA for the CDR3 is TGTGCCAGCAGCCAAGATACGGCGGGGGGGCCAAGGGAGCAGTTCTTC.

The chain employs TRBV6-5 and TRBJ2-7; 7 bases line up with TRBD2. The CDR3 has 12 amino acids. Germline V gives CDR1 MNHEY, CDR2 SVGAGI. V lost 6 bases and J lost 4; bases outside the gene matches: 3. The CDR3: CASSHGGYEQYF. CDR3 coding DNA: TGTGCCAGCAGCCACGGGGGGTACGAGCAGTACTTC.

The gene calls are TRBV7-9 and TRBJ2-2, with TRBD2 matching 7 bases. The CDR3 loop spans 18 amino acids. Germline values: CDR1 SEHNR, CDR2 FQNEAQ (reference sequence). Trimming cost V 2 bases and J 2 bases; bases outside gene matches: 11. The chain's CDR3 is CASSLFGGVTPNTGELFF. For the CDR3, the DNA is TGTGCCAGCAGCTTATTTGGGGGGGTGACACCTAACACCGGGGAGCTGTTTTTT.

The genes are TRBV7-9 and TRBJ1-5, with TRBD1 matching over 11 bases. The CDR3 runs to 18 residues. J gave up 4 bases and V 4 bases, and 12 bases lay outside the gene matches. Germline CDR1 SEHNR, CDR2 FQNEAQ (reference sequence). This CDR3 is CASSSSGTGGWGNQPQHF. CDR3 DNA sequence: TGTGCCAGCAGCTCATCCGGGACAGGGGGTTGGGGAAATCAGCCCCAGCATTTT.

The CDR3 region is CASSPEVGTEAFF. CDR3 in DNA: TGTGCCAGCAGCCCAGAGGTGGGCACTGAAGCTTTCTTT. This chain connects TRBV7-3 to TRBJ1-1; D gene ambiguous. Germline CDR1 is SGHTA and CDR2 is FQGTGA. V shed 5 bases and J shed 4 bases, with 11 bases lying between them. The CDR3 is made up of 13 amino acids.

This chain connects TRBV4-1 to TRBJ2-1; D is ambiguous. This CDR3 spans 15 amino acids. Germline CDR1 MGHRA, CDR2 YSYEKL. Between the trimmed V and J ends, which lost 0 bases and 8 bases, there was a span of 14 bases. The CDR3 region is CASSQELRRFYEQFF. The CDR3 DNA reads as TGCGCCAGCAGCCAAGAGCTGCGTAGATTCTATGAGCAGTTCTTC.

The chain couples TRBV19 to TRBJ2-1; tentatively, D is TRBD2 (5 bases). Germline V gives CDR1 LNHDA, CDR2 SQIVND (reference sequence). Trimming removed 3 bases from V and 4 bases from J, with 13 bases in between. This CDR3 contains 15 residues. The CDR3 nucleotides are TGTGCCAGTAGTATCAGGAGGTTACCTTACAATGAGCAGTTCTTC. The encoded protein is CASSIRRLPYNEQFF.

This clone was counted many times. This rearrangement joins TRBV19 to TRBJ1-5; no reliable D call. This CDR3 is 13 amino acids long. Trimming removed 7 bases at V and 7 bases at J, with 14 bases between. The germline V gene encodes CDR1 LNHDA and CDR2 SQIVND (reference sequence). CDR3 nucleotides: TGTGCCAGTAATTCCCAGGTATCCCAGCCCCAGCATTTT. Encoded protein: CASNSQVSQPQHF.

The chain has TRBV19 and TRBJ2-7, with 7 bases lining up with TRBD1. The CDR3 spans 14 residues. Losses at the gene ends were 7 bases for V and 2 bases for J; bases not matched to a gene: 8. Per germline, CDR1 LNHDA and CDR2 SQIVND (reference sequence). CDR3 sequence reads: CASTLTGATYEQYF. CDR3 nucleotide sequence: TGTGCCAGTACCCTCACAGGGGCGACCTACGAGCAGTACTTC.

The chain carries TRBV10-3 and TRBJ2-1, with TRBD2 identical over 11 bases. The germline V gene has CDR1 ENHRY and CDR2 SYGVKD. The ends lost 10 bases at V and 8 bases at J; junction bases unmatched: 10. This CDR3 spans 14 amino acids. The CDR3 DNA is TGTGCCACGGCACTAGCGGGGGCCAGGGATGAGCAGTTCTTC. As protein: CATALAGARDEQFF.

V and J are TRBV5-6 and TRBJ1-2, with a possible D match to TRBD1 (5 bases). The V end was cut by 4 bases, the J end by 4 bases, with 8 bases between. Germline V gene sequence: CDR1 SGHDT, CDR2 YYEEEE. There are 12 residues in the CDR3. CDR3 amino acids: CASSPGGYGYTF. The CDR3, as DNA: TGTGCCAGCAGCCCGGGGGGCTATGGCTACACCTTC.

This clone was picked up a small number of times. This sequence joins TRBV27 and TRBJ2-7; D might be TRBD1 (6 bases). The V end was cut by 3 bases, the J end by 0 bases, with 9 bases between. The CDR3 sequence is 14 residues long. Germline V lookup: CDR1 MNHEY, CDR2 SMNVEV (reference sequence). CDR3 DNA sequence: TGTGCCAGCAGTTTGGGCAGGGGCTCCTACGAGCAGTACTTC. Translated, it gives CASSLGRGSYEQYF.

The V and J genes are TRBV19 and TRBJ1-1; tentative D call: TRBD1 (5 bases). This CDR3 has 13 amino acids. CDR1 is LNHDA, CDR2 SQIVND, per germline (reference sequence). Trimming removed 4 bases from V and 2 bases from J, with 8 bases in between. CDR3 sequence: CASSTGLNTEAFF. The CDR3 nucleotides read TGTGCCAGTAGTACGGGACTCAACACTGAAGCTTTCTTT.

This chain links TRBV7-2 with TRBJ2-2; TRBD2 aligns across 8 bases. Germline V gives CDR1 SGHTA, CDR2 FQGNSA. Trimming took 0 bases from V and 1 from J; bases not matched to a gene: 4. This CDR3 has 17 amino acids. The CDR3 spells CASSLALLAGNTGELFF. CDR3 DNA sequence: TGTGCCAGCAGCTTAGCCCTCCTAGCGGGGAACACCGGGGAGCTGTTTTTT.

This rearrangement joins TRBV27 to TRBJ2-3; 11 bases are shared with TRBD2. The germline V gene has CDR1 MNHEY and CDR2 SMNVEV (reference sequence). This CDR3 region has 17 residues. V lost 4 bases and J lost 5; bases outside the gene matches: 11. CDR3 sequence reads: CASSSVEASGGLDTQYF. CDR3 nucleotide sequence: TGTGCCAGCAGTTCAGTCGAGGCTAGCGGGGGGTTAGATACGCAGTATTTT.